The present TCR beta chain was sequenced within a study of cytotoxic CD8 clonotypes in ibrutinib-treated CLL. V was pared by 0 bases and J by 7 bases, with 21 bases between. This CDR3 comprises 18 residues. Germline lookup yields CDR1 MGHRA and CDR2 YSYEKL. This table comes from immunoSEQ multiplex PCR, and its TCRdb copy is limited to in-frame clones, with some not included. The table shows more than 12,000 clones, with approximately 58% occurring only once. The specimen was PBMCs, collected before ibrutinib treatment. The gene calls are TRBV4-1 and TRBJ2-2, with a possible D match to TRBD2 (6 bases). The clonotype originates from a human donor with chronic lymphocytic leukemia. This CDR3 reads CASSQERLGGAINGELFF. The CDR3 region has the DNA TGCGCCAGCAGCCAAGAGCGATTAGGAGGGGCAATAAACGGGGAGCTGTTTTTT.